Presented here are 32 T cell receptor beta chains from one specimen sequenced in a study of tumor-infiltrating lymphocytes in primary liver carcinoma. In addition to blood RNA drawn from unsorted whole blood, germline DNA was extracted. TCR beta cDNA was reverse-transcribed from about 550 ng of total RNA. The reaction used a constant-region primer and ProtoScript II reverse transcriptase. For TCR beta, libraries were produced by three nested multiplex PCR rounds using slightly modified ARM-PCR. The opening two PCR rounds, around 11 cycles each, paired TRBV1-TRBV30 forward primers with a C-beta reverse primer. TCRdb reanalysed the multiplex PCR reads using MiXCR and keeps one entry per CDR3 protein. The data show around 330,000 distinct CDR3 sequences, about three fifths seen once. Input material: peripheral blood. The receptors were gathered from a woman aged 30 to 39 with primary liver carcinoma and hepatitis B virus infection.

In regard to this clonotype: The CDR3 does not end in the conserved phenylalanine or tryptophan, so this is likely a read error. V usage is TRBV12-3 or TRBV12-4 and J usage is TRBJ2-1, with 7 bases aligning to TRBD1. V lost 1 base, J lost 0 bases, and 6 bases stayed unmatched. The CDR3 sequence is 17 residues long. This CDR3 is CASSLGTGRSSYNEQFL. The CDR3 DNA is TGTGCCAGCAGTTTAGGGACAGGTAGGAGCTCCTACAATGAGCAGTTCCTC.

The chain links TRBV6-1 to TRBJ2-5; maybe TRBD2 (5 bases). The CDR3 sequence is 14 residues long. Germline values: CDR1 MNHNS, CDR2 SASEGT. With 3 bases removed from V and 7 bases from J, the gap between germline ends came to 15 bases. The DNA of the CDR3 is TGTGCCAGCAGTGACCTACTAGGGTCCCTGACCCAGTACTTC. Encoded protein: CASSDLLGSLTQYF.

About this clonotype itself: The CDR3 does not close with the conserved phenylalanine or tryptophan, likely indicating a read error. The chain carries TRBV4-1 and TRBJ2-1; 11 nucleotides match TRBD2. V gave up 0 bases and J gave up 7 bases; unmatched junction bases: 5. Germline V lookup: CDR1 MGHRA, CDR2 YSYEKL. This CDR3 contains 16 residues. The CDR3 here is CASSQDRTSGWNEQFV. Written as DNA, the CDR3 is TGCGCCAGCAGCCAAGATAGGACTAGCGGGTGGAATGAGCAGTTCGTC.

This clonotype appeared many times. J is TRBJ1-1 and V is TRBV11-3; D call uncertain. This CDR3 has 15 residues. Deletions cut 5 bases from V and 5 bases from J, with 18 bases between. Looked up from germline, CDR1 is SGHNT and CDR2 is YENEEA. The CDR3 loop is CASSNRGKSRTEAFF. In DNA form, the CDR3 reads TGTGCCAGCAGCAACCGGGGTAAATCTCGGACTGAAGCTTTCTTT. Together with reference TRBV11-3 and TRBJ1-1, the CDR3 gives the full variable domain: EAGVVQSPRYKIIEKKQPVAFWCNPISGHNTLYWYLQNLGQGPELLIRYENEEAVDDSQLPKDRFSAERLKGVDSTLKIQPAELGDSAVYLCASSNRGKSRTEAFFGQGTRLTVV.

The CDR3 DNA sequence: TGTGCCAGCAGTCTCGGGGATAGCGGGATCTCCTACGAGCAGTACTTC. Translating gives CASSLGDSGISYEQYF. The chain links TRBV5-6 to TRBJ2-7, with TRBD2 matching over 8 bases. Germline loops: CDR1 SGHDT, CDR2 YYEEEE. The CDR3 has 16 amino acids. V shed 5 bases, J shed 0 bases, and the junction held 10 bases outside the gene matches. Full variable domain (outside the CDR3, taken from reference TRBV5-6 and TRBJ2-7): DAGVTQSPTHLIKTRGQQVTLRCSPKSGHDTVSWYQQALGQGPQFIFQYYEEEERQRGNFPDRFSGHQFPNYSSELNVNALLLGDSALYLCASSLGDSGISYEQYFGPGTRLTVT.

This chain joins TRBV6-1 and TRBJ2-6; 8 nucleotides match TRBD1. Germline lookup yields CDR1 MNHNS and CDR2 SASEGT. V shed 4 bases, J shed 0 bases, and the junction held 8 bases outside the gene matches. The CDR3 has 18 amino acids. The chain's CDR3 is CASSGNRQGTSGANVLTF. CDR3 coding DNA: TGTGCCAGCAGTGGTAATCGACAGGGGACCTCTGGGGCCAACGTCCTGACTTTC.

The sample holds a few counts of this clonotype. An end of the junction differs from the germline gene, which may be a read error. CDR3 DNA: TGTACCAGCAGTTACTCGGGGGGCGCCAACTTTGGCTACACCTTC. Amino acids: CTSSYSGGANFGYTF. V is TRBV6-5 and J is TRBJ1-2, with D maybe TRBD1 (6 bases). Germline V gene sequence: CDR1 MNHEY, CDR2 SVGAGI. This CDR3 is built from 15 residues.

V usage is TRBV14 and J usage is TRBJ2-7, with 8 positions matching TRBD2. Germline V gives CDR1 SGHDN, CDR2 FVKESK. V lost 4 bases and J lost 5; bases outside the gene matches: 10. The CDR3 covers 15 residues. The CDR3 DNA sequence: TGTGCCAGCAGCCCCGGGAGCGGGGGTATCAACGAGCAGTACTTC. Its translation is CASSPGSGGINEQYF.

This clonotype showed up just once. The V call is TRBV10-3, the J call TRBJ2-7; tentative D call: TRBD1 (5 bases). Germline values: CDR1 ENHRY, CDR2 SYGVKD. The CDR3 is 11 residues long. Trimming removed 5 bases at V and 7 bases at J, with 9 bases between. CDR3 region: CAISTSGEQYF. The CDR3 DNA sequence: TGTGCCATCAGTACTTCAGGGGAGCAGTACTTC.

The chain employs TRBV18 and TRBJ2-7, with 8 positions matching TRBD2. The CDR3 has 16 residues. Germline CDR1 reads KGHSH; CDR2 reads LQKENI. Unmatched junction bases numbered 10, after V lost 3 bases and J lost 3 bases. CDR3 sequence reads: CASSPGPAGAGYEQYF. CDR3 nucleotide sequence: TGTGCCAGCTCACCCGGACCAGCGGGAGCGGGCTACGAGCAGTACTTC.

This clonotype was counted ten times or more. The chain is built from TRBV11-2 and TRBJ1-5; a weak D match, TRBD1 (5 bases). Germline V gene lookup returns CDR1 SGHAT and CDR2 FQNNGV. V was shortened by 4 bases and J by 2 bases, with 15 bases between the two germline ends. This CDR3 has 16 amino acids. In DNA, the CDR3 is TGTGCCAGCAGCTCTGGGGGGGTTGACGGCAATCAGCCCCAGCATTTT. Protein: CASSSGGVDGNQPQHF. The full variable domain, its missing parts supplied by reference TRBV11-2 and TRBJ1-5, is EAGVAQSPRYKIIEKRQSVAFWCNPISGHATLYWYQQILGQGPKLLIQFQNNGVVDDSQLPKDRFSAERLKGVDSTLKIQPAKLEDSAVYLCASSSGGVDGNQPQHFGDGTRLSIL.

Remarks on this clonotype: The conserved phenylalanine or tryptophan is not found at the CDR3 terminus, so this likely reflects a read error. The chain recombines TRBV6-5 with TRBJ1-1; D remains unclear. The CDR3 is made up of 16 amino acids. The germline CDR1 and CDR2 sequences are MNHEY and SVGAGI. In nucleotides, the CDR3 is TGTGTCAGCAGTTACCAATTCCGGCTGGTAGGCACTGAAGCTTTCTTA. The encoded protein is CVSSYQFRLVGTEAFL.

With respect to this clonotype: Likely a read error: the CDR3 ends without its conserved phenylalanine or tryptophan. The chain joins TRBV6-1 to TRBJ1-4; 9 positions match TRBD1. The germline CDR1 and CDR2 sequences are MNHNS and SASEGT. After removal of 4 bases from V and 8 bases from J, the junction contained 8 bases not matched to a gene. The CDR3 is made up of 15 amino acids. The CDR3 DNA reads TGTGCCAGCAGTGCGGACAGGGGTCATAACGAAAAACTGTTTTAT. It encodes CASSADRGHNEKLFY.

In the case of this clonotype: Since a much larger clone is just one base distant, this may be a read error. V gene TRBV12-3 or TRBV12-4 combines with J gene TRBJ2-3; D is undetermined. V lost 6 bases and J lost 0, with 10 bases in between. The CDR3 loop spans 14 amino acids. CDR3 loop: CASRTCSSTDTQYF. CDR3 DNA: TGTGCCAGCAGAACTTGCTCTAGCACAGATACGCAGTATTTT.

A note on this clonotype: This clone may be a read error of a much larger clone one base away. V usage is TRBV4-2 and J usage is TRBJ2-1, with D possibly matching TRBD2 (5 bases). The CDR3 consists of 13 residues. CDR1 and CDR2 (germline): LGHNA, YNFKEQ. CDR3 loop: CASSQVGLFEQCF. The CDR3 DNA reads as TGTGCCAGCAGCCAGGTTGGACTTTTTGAGCAGTGCTTC.

This chain joins TRBV5-5 and TRBJ2-1, with 10 nucleotides matching TRBD2. Per the germline V gene, CDR1 is SGHKS and CDR2 is YYEKEE (reference sequence). The CDR3 covers 17 residues. Losses at the gene ends were 1 base for V and 5 bases for J; bases not matched to a gene: 9. In DNA, the CDR3 is TGTGCCAGCAGCTTGCTAGGAAGCGGGAGGGCACACAATGAGCAGTTCTTC. As protein: CASSLLGSGRAHNEQFF.

This clonotype was picked up many times. The chain combines TRBV6-6 with TRBJ2-1, with 7 positions matching TRBD1. The CDR3 covers 15 residues. The V gene end was trimmed by 6 bases and the J gene end by 3 bases; junction bases not matched to a gene: 8. Per the germline V gene, CDR1 is MNHNY and CDR2 is SVGAGI (reference sequence). The CDR3 bases are TGTGCCAGCAGACAATCTCGGACAGGCTACAATGAGCAGTTCTTC. Protein: CASRQSRTGYNEQFF.

This clonotype was detected only once. A much bigger clone sits one base away, suggesting this may be a read error. V gene TRBV6-2 or TRBV6-3 combines with J gene TRBJ2-5; D not resolved. The CDR3 consists of 12 residues. Germline V gives CDR1 MNHEY, CDR2 SVGEGT. CDR3 sequence (DNA): TGTGCCAGCAGATCGCGGCACCTATTCTCTGTCTTC. This encodes CASRSRHLFSVF.

The J gene is TRBJ2-3, the V gene TRBV7-2, with 8 bases identical to TRBD2. The CDR3 sequence is 15 residues long. The V segment lost 1 base and the J segment 6 bases; nucleotides outside the gene matches: 6. Germline V CDR1 and CDR2: SGHTA, FQGNSA. In DNA, the CDR3 is TGTGCCAGCAGCTTAGTGCCGACGGGGGGGGATACGCAGTATTTT. As protein: CASSLVPTGGDTQYF. Using reference TRBV7-2 and TRBJ2-3 for the parts outside the CDR3, the full variable domain is GAGVSQSPSNKVTEKGKDVELRCDPISGHTALYWYRQSLGQGLEFLIYFQGNSAPDKSGLPSDRFSAERTGGSVSTLTIQRTQQEDSAVYLCASSLVPTGGDTQYFGPGTRLTVL.

The CDR3, as DNA: TGTGCCAGCAGCCAAGTCCGGGGTTCCTACAATGAGCAGTTCTTC. It encodes CASSQVRGSYNEQFF. The gene calls are TRBV4-2 and TRBJ2-1; TRBD2 might be the D (5 bases). Trimming took off 1 base at V and 1 base at J, with 8 bases between the two ends. CDR3 size: 15 residues. Per the germline V gene, CDR1 is LGHNA and CDR2 is YNFKEQ.

The chain joins TRBV28 to TRBJ2-7; 8 bases are a match to TRBD2. The CDR3 consists of 11 residues. In germline, CDR1 is MDHEN, CDR2 SYDVKM. CDR3 coding DNA: TGTTCGACAGTTGCGGGGGGCGAGCAGTACTTC. Its protein product is CSTVAGGEQYF.

This clonotype has just one count. The junction departs from germline at one end; a sequencing error may be responsible. The V and J genes are TRBV6-5 and TRBJ1-1, with 8 bases identical to TRBD1. CDR1 and CDR2 (germline): MNHEY, SVGAGI. The CDR3 runs to 14 residues. The CDR3 reads CTSSTGQGGTEAFF. The DNA of the CDR3 is TGTACCAGCAGTACCGGACAGGGCGGCACTGAAGCTTTCTTT.

On this clonotype: This may stem from a read error, because a much larger clone lies one nucleotide away. V and J are TRBV29-1 and TRBJ1-2; D gene ambiguous. The V end lost 1 base, the J end lost 1 base, and 7 bases lay between the germline ends. Per the germline V gene, CDR1 is SQVTM and CDR2 is ANQGSEA. The CDR3 has 13 residues. The CDR3 DNA follows: TGCAGCGTTGAAGGTCAGAGTAACTATGGCTACACCTTC. Its protein is CSVEGQSNYGYTF.

Concerning this clonotype: An end of the junction differs from the germline gene, which may be a read error. This chain links TRBV11-1 with TRBJ2-7; no reliable D call. Germline V gene sequence: CDR1 SGHAT, CDR2 FQDESV (reference sequence). There are 15 residues in the CDR3. Written as DNA, the CDR3 is TGCGTCAGCAGCTTAATGACCCCTCCGGGCTACGAGCAGTACTTC. As protein: CVSSLMTPPGYEQYF.

Comments on this clonotype: The junction does not match germline at one end; this may be a read error. The genes are TRBV4-3 and TRBJ2-3, with TRBD2 as a possible D gene (5 bases). This CDR3 region has 16 residues. Germline lookup yields CDR1 LGHNA and CDR2 YSLEER. The CDR3 is CASSRAPGISIDTQYF. Here the CDR3 DNA reads TGCGCCAGCAGCCGGGCCCCCGGGATTAGCATAGATACGCAGTATTTT.

For this clonotype: Germline is not matched at one junction end, which may reflect a read error. The V and J genes are TRBV5-5 and TRBJ2-7; TRBD1 is a possible D gene (5 bases). The CDR3 has 13 amino acids. Germline V gene sequence: CDR1 SGHKS, CDR2 YYEKEE (reference sequence). The CDR3 sequence: CAGSLGTGYEQYF. CDR3 nucleotides: TGTGCCGGCAGCTTGGGCACAGGCTACGAGCAGTACTTC.

On this clonotype: Given a much more abundant clone one base away, this may be a read error. J is TRBJ2-1 and V is TRBV12-3 or TRBV12-4; D remains ambiguous. V was cut by 6 bases and J by 9 bases, with 9 bases left in between. CDR3 size: 11 residues. In DNA, the CDR3 is TGTGCCAGCAGCAGGATCGGTGAGCAGTTCTTC. Translated: CASSRIGEQFF.

This clonotype was detected only once. Germline and junction disagree at one end, which may indicate a read error. V and J are TRBV29-1 and TRBJ2-1, with 9 bases lining up with TRBD2. Germline CDR1 and CDR2: SQVTM and ANQGSEA. CDR3 size: 18 residues. The CDR3 sequence is CSAEDPLTSGSSYNVQFF. CDR3 nucleotide sequence: TGCAGCGCTGAAGATCCCCTGACTAGCGGCAGCTCCTACAATGTGCAGTTCTTC.

The chain carries TRBV5-1 and TRBJ1-2; the D is unclear. The CDR3 has 14 residues. Trimming took 0 bases from V and 8 from J, leaving 14 bases between them. CDR1 is SGHRS and CDR2 is YFSETQ in the germline V gene. The CDR3 bases are TGCGCCAGCAGCTTGGAGGCTATCATAGGAGGCTACACCTTC. The encoded protein is CASSLEAIIGGYTF.

The genes are TRBV7-8 and TRBJ2-2; 7 bases align to TRBD1. Per the germline V gene, CDR1 is SGHVS and CDR2 is FQNEAQ. The V segment lost 5 bases and the J segment 4 bases; nucleotides outside the gene matches: 10. The CDR3 totals 16 residues. CDR3: CASSRRPDRSTGELFF. CDR3 DNA sequence: TGTGCCAGCAGCCGCCGACCGGACAGGAGCACCGGGGAGCTGTTTTTT.

This chain joins TRBV5-5 and TRBJ2-2; 8 bases fit TRBD1. Germline CDR1 is SGHKS and CDR2 is YYEKEE (reference sequence). The V segment lost 8 bases and the J segment 4 bases; nucleotides outside the gene matches: 10. The CDR3 spans 15 residues. The CDR3 is CARKPGQASTGELFF. The CDR3 region has the DNA TGTGCCAGGAAGCCGGGACAGGCGTCCACCGGGGAGCTGTTTTTT. Full variable domain (missing parts from reference TRBV5-5 and TRBJ2-2): DAGVTQSPTHLIKTRGQQVTLRCSPISGHKSVSWYQQVLGQGPQFIFQYYEKEERGRGNFPDRFSARQFPNYSSELNVNALLLGDSALYLCARKPGQASTGELFFGEGSRLTVL.

Details on this clonotype: The junction does not match germline at one end; this may be a read error. This chain connects TRBV11-2 to TRBJ2-1, with 9 bases that match TRBD2. Germline CDR1 and CDR2: SGHAT and FQNNGV. CDR3 length equals 16 residues. The CDR3 sequence: CASSMTSGNSYNEQSF. Here the CDR3 DNA reads TGTGCCAGCAGTATGACTAGCGGTAACTCTTACAATGAGCAGTCCTTC.